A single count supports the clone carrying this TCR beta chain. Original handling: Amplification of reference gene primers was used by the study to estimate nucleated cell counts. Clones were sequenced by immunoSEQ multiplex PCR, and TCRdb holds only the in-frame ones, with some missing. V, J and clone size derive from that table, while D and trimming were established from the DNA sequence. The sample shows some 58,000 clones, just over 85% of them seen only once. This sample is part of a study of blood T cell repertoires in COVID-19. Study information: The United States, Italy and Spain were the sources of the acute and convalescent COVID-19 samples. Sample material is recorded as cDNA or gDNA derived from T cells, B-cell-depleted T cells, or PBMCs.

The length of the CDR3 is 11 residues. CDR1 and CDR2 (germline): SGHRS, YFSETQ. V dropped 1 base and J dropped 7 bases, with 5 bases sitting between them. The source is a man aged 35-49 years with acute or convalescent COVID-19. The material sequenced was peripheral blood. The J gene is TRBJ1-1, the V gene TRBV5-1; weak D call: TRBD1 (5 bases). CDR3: CASSLQGEAFF. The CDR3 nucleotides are TGCGCCAGCAGCTTGCAGGGTGAAGCTTTCTTT.